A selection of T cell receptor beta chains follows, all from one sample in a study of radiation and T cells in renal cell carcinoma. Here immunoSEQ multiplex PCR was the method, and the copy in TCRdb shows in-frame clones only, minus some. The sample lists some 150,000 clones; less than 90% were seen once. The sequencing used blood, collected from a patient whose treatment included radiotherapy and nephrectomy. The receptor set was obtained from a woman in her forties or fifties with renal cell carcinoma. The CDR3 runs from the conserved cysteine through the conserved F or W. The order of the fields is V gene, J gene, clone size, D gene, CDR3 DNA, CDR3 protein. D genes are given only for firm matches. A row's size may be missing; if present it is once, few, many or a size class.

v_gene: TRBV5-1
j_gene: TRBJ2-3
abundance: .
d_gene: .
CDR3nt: TGCGCCAGCAGCTTGATGGGGTACAGCACAGATACGCAGTATTTT
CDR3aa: CASSLMGYSTDTQYF

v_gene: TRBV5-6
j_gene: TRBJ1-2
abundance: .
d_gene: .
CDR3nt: TGTGCCAGCAGCCTAGCGAAGTATGGCTACACCTTC
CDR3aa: CASSLAKYGYTF

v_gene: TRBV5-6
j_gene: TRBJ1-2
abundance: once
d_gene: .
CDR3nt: TGTGCCAGCAGCTTGGCATCGTCCCACTACACCTTC
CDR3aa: CASSLASSHYTF

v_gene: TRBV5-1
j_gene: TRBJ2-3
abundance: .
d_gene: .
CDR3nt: TGCGCCAGCAGTATCGTTCCCTCGGCAGATACGCAGTATTTT
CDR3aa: CASSIVPSADTQYF

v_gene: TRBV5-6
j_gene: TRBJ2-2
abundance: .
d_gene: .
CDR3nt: TGTGCCAGCAGCTTGGGCAGAAACACCGGGGAGCTGTTTTTT
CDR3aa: CASSLGRNTGELFF

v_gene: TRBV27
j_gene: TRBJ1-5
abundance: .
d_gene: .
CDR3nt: TGTGCCAGCCGGGCGCAGGGGCCGCAATATAGCAATCAGCCCCAGCATTTT
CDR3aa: CASRAQGPQYSNQPQHF

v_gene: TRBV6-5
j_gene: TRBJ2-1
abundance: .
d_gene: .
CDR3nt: TGTGCCAGCAGAAAGATTAATGAGCAGTTCTTC
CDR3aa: CASRKINEQFF

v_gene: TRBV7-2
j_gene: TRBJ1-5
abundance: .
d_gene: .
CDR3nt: TGTGCCAGCAGCCCCGGGGAGACGGAGCCCCAGCATTTT
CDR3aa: CASSPGETEPQHF

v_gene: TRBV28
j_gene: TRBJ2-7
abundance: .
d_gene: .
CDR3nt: TGTGCCAGCAGTTTTCTATATATCCAGGGATCTTACTACGAGCAGTACTTC
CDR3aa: CASSFLYIQGSYYEQYF

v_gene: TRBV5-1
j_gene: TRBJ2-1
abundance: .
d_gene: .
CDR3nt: TGCGCCAGCAGACAATTCCAGACGGGTAGCTCCTACAATGAGCAGTTCTTC
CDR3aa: CASRQFQTGSSYNEQFF

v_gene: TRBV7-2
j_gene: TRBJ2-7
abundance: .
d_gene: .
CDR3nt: TGTGCCAGCAGCCAACACCGTGAGTCCTACGAGCAGTACTTC
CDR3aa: CASSQHRESYEQYF

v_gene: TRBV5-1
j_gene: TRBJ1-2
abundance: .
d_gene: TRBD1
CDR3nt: TGCGCCAGCAGCCCGGGACAGTTCGGCTACACCTTC
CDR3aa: CASSPGQFGYTF

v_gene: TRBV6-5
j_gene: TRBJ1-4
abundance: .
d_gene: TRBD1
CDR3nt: TGTGCCAGCAGTCTACCGGGACAGGGGTTTGAAAAACTGTTTTTT
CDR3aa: CASSLPGQGFEKLFF

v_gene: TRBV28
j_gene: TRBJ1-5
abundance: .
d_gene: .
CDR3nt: TGTGCCAGCATTCCCCAAGGCGGAGGTCAGCCCCAGCATTTT
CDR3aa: CASIPQGGGQPQHF

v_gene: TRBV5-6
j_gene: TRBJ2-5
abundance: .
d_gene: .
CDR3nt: TGTGCCAGCAGCGGAGAACAGGGTTTCCAGGAGACCCAGTACTTC
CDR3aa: CASSGEQGFQETQYF

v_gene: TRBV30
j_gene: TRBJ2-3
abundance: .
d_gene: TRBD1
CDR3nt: TGTGCCTGGAGTCCACGACAGGGTACGCAGTATTTT
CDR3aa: CAWSPRQGTQYF

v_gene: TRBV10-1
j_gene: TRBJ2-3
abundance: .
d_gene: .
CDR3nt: TGCGCCAGCAGTCAGGCTATAGAGGGCGGATCAGATACGCAGTATTTT
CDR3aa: CASSQAIEGGSDTQYF

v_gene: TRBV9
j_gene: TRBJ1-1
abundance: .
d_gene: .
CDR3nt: TGTGCCAGCAGCCCGTCCGGCGTACTGCGCGCTGAAGCTTTCTTT
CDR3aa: CASSPSGVLRAEAFF

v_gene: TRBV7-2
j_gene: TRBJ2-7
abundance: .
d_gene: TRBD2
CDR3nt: TGTGCCAGCAGCTTCGGACTAGTCTCCTACGAGCAGTACTTC
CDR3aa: CASSFGLVSYEQYF

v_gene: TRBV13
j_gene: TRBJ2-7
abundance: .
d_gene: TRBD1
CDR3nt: TGTGCCAGCAGCTTAGCGACAGGGGGCCCCTACGAGCAGTACTTC
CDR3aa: CASSLATGGPYEQYF

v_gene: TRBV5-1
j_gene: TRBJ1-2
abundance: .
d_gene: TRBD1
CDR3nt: TGCGCCAGCAGCCCCGGACAGGGCGGTTACGACTATGGCTACACCTTC
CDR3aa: CASSPGQGGYDYGYTF

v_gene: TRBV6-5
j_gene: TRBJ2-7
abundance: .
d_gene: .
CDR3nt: TGTGCCAGCAGTTACATCGCGGGGAATTCCTACGAGCAGTACTTC
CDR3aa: CASSYIAGNSYEQYF

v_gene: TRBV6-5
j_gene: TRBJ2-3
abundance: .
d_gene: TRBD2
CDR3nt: TGTGCCAGCAGCCTAAACCCCGGGGGGACAGATACGCAGTATTTT
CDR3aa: CASSLNPGGTDTQYF

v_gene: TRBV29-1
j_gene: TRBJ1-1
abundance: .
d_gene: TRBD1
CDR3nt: TGCAGCGTTGAAGAGGACAGGGGCACTGAAGCTTTCTTT
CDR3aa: CSVEEDRGTEAFF

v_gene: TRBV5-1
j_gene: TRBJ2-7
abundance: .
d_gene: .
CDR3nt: TGCGCCAGCAGCTTAGTCGGAGACGAGCAGTACTTC
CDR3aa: CASSLVGDEQYF

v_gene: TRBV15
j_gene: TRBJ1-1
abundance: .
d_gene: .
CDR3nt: TGTGCCACCAGCGGAGGACGGCCTCCAGAAGCTTTCTTT
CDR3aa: CATSGGRPPEAFF

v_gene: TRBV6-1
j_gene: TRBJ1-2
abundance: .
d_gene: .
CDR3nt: TGTGCCAGCAGTGAATTTAATGCTTATGGCTACACCTTC
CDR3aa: CASSEFNAYGYTF

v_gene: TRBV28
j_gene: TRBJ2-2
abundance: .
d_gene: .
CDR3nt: TGTGCCAGCTTTTTCGGGGAGCTGTTTTTT
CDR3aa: CASFFGELFF

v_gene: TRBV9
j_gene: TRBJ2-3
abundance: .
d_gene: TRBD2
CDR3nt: TGTGCCAGCAGCGTAGCCGGGCTAGCGGGCACAGATACGCAGTATTTT
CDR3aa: CASSVAGLAGTDTQYF

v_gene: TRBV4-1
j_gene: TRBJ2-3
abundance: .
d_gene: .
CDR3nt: TGCGCCAGCAGCCTAGGGGGGGGCGGGAGCGCAGATACGCAGTATTTT
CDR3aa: CASSLGGGGSADTQYF

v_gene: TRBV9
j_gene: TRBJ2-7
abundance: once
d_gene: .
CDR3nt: TGTGCCAGCAGCCAAGGGGCCAGGAGCTCCTACGAGCAGTACTTC
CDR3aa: CASSQGARSSYEQYF

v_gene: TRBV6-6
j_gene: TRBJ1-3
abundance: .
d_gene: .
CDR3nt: TGTGCCAGCAGTGACAGTGGAAACACCATATATTTT
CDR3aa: CASSDSGNTIYF

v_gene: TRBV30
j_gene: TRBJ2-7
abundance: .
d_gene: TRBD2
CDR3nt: TGTGCCTGGAGCCCCTGGGGGGGGGTTACAGAGCAGTACTTC
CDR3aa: CAWSPWGGVTEQYF

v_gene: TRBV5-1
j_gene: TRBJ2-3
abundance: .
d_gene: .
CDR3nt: TGCGCCAGCAGCTTGGCCAGCTCCGGGGATACGCAGTATTTT
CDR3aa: CASSLASSGDTQYF

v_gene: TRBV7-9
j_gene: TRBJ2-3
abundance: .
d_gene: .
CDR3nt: TGTGCCAGCAGCTTACCAGCAGATACGCAGTATTTT
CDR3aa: CASSLPADTQYF